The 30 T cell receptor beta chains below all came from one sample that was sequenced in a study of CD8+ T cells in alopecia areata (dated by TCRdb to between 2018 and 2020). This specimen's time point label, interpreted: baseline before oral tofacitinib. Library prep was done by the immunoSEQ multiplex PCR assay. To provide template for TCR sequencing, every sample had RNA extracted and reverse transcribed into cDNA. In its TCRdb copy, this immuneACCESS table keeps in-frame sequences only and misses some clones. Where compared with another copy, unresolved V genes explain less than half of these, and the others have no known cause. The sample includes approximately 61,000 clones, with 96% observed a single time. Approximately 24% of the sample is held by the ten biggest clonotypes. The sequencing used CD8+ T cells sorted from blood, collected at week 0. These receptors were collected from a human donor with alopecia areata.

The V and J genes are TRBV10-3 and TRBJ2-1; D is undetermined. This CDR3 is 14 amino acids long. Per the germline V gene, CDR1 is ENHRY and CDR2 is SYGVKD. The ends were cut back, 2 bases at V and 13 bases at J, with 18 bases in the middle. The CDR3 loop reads CAISERTERPGQFF. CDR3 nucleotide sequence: TGTGCCATCAGTGAGCGAACAGAGCGACCCGGTCAGTTCTTC.

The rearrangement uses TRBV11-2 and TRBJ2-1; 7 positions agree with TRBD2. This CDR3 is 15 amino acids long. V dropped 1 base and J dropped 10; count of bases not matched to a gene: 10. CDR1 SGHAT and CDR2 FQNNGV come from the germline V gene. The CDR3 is CASSLVIGDYLEQFF. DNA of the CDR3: TGTGCCAGCAGCTTAGTAATCGGGGACTACCTAGAGCAGTTCTTC.

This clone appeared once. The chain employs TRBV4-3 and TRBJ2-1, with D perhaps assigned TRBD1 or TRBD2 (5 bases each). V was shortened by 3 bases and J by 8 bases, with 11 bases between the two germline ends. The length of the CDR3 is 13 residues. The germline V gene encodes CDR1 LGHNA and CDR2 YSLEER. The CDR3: CASSHPGRDEQFF. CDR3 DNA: TGCGCCAGCAGCCACCCGGGACGGGATGAGCAGTTCTTC.

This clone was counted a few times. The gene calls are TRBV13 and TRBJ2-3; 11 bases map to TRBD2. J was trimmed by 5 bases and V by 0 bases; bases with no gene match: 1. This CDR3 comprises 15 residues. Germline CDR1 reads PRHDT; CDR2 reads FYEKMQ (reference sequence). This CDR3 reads CASSLGLAGVDTQYF. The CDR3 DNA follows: TGTGCCAGCAGCTTAGGACTAGCGGGGGTAGATACGCAGTATTTT.

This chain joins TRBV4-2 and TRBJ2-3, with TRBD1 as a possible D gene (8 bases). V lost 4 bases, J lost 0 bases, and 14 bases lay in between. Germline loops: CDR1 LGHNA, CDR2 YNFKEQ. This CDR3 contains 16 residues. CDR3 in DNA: TGTGCCAGCAGCCCAGGGGGCGGGGGAAGCACAGATACGCAGTATTTT. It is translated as CASSPGGGGSTDTQYF.

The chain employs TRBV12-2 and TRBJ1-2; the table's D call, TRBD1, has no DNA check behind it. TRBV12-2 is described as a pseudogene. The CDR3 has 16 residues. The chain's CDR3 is CASRLGRTGKNYGYTF. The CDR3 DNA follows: TGTGCAAGTCGCTTAGGTCGGACAGGGAAGAACTATGGCTACACCTTC.

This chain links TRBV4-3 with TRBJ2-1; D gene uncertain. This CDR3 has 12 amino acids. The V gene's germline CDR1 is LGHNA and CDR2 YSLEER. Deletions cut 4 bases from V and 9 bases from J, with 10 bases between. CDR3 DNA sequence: TGCGCCAGCAGCCGTTGGGATGGTGAGCAGTTCTTC. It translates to CASSRWDGEQFF.

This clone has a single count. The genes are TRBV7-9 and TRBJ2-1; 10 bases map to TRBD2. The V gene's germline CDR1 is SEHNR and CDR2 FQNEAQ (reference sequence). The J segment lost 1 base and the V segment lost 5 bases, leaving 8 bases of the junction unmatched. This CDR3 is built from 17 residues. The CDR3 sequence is CASSQSSGGPSYNEQFF. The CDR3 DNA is TGTGCCAGCAGCCAATCTAGCGGGGGACCATCCTACAATGAGCAGTTCTTC.

The CDR3 here is CSAGRGDTQYF. In DNA, the CDR3 is TGCAGCGCGGGACGGGGGGATACGCAGTATTTT. The rearrangement uses TRBV29-1 and TRBJ2-3; D is perhaps TRBD2 (6 bases). CDR3 size: 11 residues. In germline, CDR1 is SQVTM, CDR2 ANQGSEA. The V and J ends lost 7 bases and 6 bases respectively, with 11 bases between them.

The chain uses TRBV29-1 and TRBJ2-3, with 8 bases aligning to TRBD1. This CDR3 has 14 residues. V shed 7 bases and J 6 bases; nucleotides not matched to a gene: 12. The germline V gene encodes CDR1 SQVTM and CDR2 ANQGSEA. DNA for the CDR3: TGCAGCGCCGAGGGACAGGTTTCTGTCGATACGCAGTATTTT. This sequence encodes CSAEGQVSVDTQYF.

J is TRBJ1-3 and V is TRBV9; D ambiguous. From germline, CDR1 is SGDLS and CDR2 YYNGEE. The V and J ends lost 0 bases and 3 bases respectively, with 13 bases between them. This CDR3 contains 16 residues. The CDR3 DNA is TGTGCCAGCAGCGTAGGTCCGGGAGGTAATGGAAACACCATATATTTT. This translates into CASSVGPGGNGNTIYF.

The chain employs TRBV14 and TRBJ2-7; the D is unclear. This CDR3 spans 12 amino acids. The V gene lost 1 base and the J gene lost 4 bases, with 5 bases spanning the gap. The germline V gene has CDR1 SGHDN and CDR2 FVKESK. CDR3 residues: CASSQGAYEQYF. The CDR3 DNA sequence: TGTGCCAGCAGCCAAGGGGCTTACGAGCAGTACTTC.

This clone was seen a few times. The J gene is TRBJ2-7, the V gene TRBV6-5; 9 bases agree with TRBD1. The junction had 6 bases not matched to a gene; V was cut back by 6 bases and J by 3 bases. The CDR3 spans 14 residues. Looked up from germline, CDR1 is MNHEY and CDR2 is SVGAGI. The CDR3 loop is CASSPGQGLYEQYF. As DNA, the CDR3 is TGTGCCAGCAGCCCGGGACAGGGTCTCTACGAGCAGTACTTC.

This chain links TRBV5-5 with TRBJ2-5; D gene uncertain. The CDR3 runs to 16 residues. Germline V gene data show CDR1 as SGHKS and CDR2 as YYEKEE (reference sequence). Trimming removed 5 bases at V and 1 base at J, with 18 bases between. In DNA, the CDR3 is TGTGCCAGCAGTTCCTGGATCCTGTACTCCCAAGAGACCCAGTACTTC. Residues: CASSSWILYSQETQYF.

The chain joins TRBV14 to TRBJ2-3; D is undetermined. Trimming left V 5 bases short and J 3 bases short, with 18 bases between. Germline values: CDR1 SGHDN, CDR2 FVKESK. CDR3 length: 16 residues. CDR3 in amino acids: CASSGPGPQRTDTQYF. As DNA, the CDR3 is TGTGCCAGCAGCGGGCCGGGTCCCCAGAGGACAGATACGCAGTATTTT.

CDR3 DNA: TGTGCCAGCAGCTTATTCTCAGATACGCAGTATTTT. It encodes CASSLFSDTQYF. The chain has TRBV7-9 and TRBJ2-3, with D unresolved. CDR1 and CDR2 from the germline V gene are SEHNR and FQNEAQ (reference sequence). This CDR3 has 12 residues. Trimming took 2 bases from V and 4 from J, leaving 4 bases between them.

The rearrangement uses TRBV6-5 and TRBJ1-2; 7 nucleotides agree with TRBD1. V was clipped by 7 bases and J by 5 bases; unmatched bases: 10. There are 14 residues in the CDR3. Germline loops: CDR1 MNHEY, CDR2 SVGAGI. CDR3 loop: CASNRQGGSYGYTF. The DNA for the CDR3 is TGTGCCAGCAACCGGCAGGGGGGAAGTTATGGCTACACCTTC.

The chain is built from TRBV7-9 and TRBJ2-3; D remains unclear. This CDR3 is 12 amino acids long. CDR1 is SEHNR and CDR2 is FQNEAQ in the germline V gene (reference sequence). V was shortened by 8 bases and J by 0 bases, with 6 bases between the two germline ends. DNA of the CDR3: TGTGCCAGCGGTCCTAGCACAGATACGCAGTATTTT. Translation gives CASGPSTDTQYF.

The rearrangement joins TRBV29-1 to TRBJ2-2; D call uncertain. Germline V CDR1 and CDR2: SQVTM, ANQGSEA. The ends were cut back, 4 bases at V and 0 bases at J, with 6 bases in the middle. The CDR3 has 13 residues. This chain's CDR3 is CSVVPANTGELFF. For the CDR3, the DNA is TGCAGCGTTGTCCCCGCGAACACCGGGGAGCTGTTTTTT.

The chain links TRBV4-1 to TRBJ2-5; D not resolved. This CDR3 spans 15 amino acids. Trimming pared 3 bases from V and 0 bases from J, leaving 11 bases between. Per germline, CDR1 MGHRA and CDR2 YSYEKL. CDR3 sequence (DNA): TGCGCCAGCAGCCACAGTGCCGGAGACCAAGAGACCCAGTACTTC. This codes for CASSHSAGDQETQYF.

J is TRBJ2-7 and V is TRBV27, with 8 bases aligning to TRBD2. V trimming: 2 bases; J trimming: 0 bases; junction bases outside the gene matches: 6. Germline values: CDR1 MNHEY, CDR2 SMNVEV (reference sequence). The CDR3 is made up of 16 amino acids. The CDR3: CASSLSREGTSYEQYF. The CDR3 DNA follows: TGTGCCAGCAGTTTAAGCCGGGAGGGGACCTCCTACGAGCAGTACTTC.

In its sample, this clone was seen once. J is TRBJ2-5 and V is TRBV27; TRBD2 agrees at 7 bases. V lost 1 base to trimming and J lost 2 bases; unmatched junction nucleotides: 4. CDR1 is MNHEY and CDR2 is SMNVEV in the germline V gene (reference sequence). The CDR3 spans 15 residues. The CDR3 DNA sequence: TGTGCCAGCAGTTTATATCCTAGCGGACAAGAGACCCAGTACTTC. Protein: CASSLYPSGQETQYF.

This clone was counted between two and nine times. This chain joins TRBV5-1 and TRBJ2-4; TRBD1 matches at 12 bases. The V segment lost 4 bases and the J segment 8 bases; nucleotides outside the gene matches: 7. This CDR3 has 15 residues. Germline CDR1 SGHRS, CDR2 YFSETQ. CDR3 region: CASSVGDRGLDIQYF. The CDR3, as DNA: TGCGCCAGCAGCGTGGGGGACAGGGGGCTGGACATTCAGTACTTC.

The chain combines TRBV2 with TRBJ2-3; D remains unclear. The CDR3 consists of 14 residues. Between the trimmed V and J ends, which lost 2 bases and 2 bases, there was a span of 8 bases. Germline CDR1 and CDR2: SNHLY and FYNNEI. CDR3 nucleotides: TGTGCCAGCAGTGAAAACGGGCCCACAGATACGCAGTATTTT. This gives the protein CASSENGPTDTQYF.

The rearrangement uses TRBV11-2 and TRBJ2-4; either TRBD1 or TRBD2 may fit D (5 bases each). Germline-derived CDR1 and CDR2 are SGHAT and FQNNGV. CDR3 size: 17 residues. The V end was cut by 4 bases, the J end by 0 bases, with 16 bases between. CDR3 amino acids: CASSWDGLMLAKNIQYF. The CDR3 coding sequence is TGTGCCAGCAGCTGGGACGGACTCATGTTAGCCAAAAACATTCAGTACTTC.

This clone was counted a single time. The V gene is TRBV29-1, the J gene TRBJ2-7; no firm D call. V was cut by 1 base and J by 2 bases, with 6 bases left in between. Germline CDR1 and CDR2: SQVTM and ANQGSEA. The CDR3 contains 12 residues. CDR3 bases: TGCAGCGTTGAAGGGGTAACCTACGAGCAGTACTTC. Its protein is CSVEGVTYEQYF.

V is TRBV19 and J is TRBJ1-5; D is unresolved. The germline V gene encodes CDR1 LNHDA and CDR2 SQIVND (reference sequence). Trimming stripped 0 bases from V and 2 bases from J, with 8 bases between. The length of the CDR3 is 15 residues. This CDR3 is CASSIDLRGNQPQHF. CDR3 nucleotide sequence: TGTGCCAGTAGTATAGATTTGAGGGGCAATCAGCCCCAGCATTTT.

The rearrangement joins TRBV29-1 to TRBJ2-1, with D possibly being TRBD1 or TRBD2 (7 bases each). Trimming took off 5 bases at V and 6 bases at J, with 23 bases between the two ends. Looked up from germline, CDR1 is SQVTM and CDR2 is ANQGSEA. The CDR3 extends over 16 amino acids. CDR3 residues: CSVLREGAGLFNEQFF. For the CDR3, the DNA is TGCAGCGTTTTAAGGGAGGGGGCAGGCTTGTTCAATGAGCAGTTCTTC.

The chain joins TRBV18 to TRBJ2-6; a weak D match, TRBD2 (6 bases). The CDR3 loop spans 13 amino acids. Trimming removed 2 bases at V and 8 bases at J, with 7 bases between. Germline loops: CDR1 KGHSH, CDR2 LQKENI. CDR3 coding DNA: TGTGCCAGCTCACCAGGAGGGACCAACGTCCTGACTTTC. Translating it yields CASSPGGTNVLTF.

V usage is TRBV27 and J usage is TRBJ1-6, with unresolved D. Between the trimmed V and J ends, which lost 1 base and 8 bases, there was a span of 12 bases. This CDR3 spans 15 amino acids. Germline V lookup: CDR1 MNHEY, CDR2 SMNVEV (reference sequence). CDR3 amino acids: CASSLLGGFYSPLHF. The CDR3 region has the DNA TGTGCCAGCAGTTTATTGGGCGGATTCTATTCACCCCTCCACTTT.